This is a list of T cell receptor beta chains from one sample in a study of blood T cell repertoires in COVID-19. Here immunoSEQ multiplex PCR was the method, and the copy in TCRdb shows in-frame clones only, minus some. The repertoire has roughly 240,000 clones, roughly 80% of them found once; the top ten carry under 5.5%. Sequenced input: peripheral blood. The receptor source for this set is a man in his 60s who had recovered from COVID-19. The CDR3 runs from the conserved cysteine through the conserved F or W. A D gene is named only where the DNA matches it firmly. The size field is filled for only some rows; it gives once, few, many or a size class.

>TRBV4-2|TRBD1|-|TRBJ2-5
CASSQTTGWETQYF
TGTGCCAGCAGCCAAACGACAGGGTGGGAGACCCAGTACTTC
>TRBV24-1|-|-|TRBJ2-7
CATRGKQVRPNEQYF
TGTGCCACCAGGGGGAAACAGGTGCGGCCTAACGAGCAGTACTTC
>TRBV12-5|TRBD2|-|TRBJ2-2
CASVISGTSRNTGELFF
TGTGCTAGTGTCATTTCAGGGACTAGCAGGAACACCGGGGAGCTGTTTTTT
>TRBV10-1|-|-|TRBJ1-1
CASSEIAGRTEAFF
TGCGCCAGCAGTGAGATCGCAGGGCGTACTGAAGCTTTCTTT
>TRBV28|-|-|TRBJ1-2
CASSLLRGNYGYTF
TGTGCCAGCAGTTTATTAAGGGGTAACTATGGCTACACCTTC
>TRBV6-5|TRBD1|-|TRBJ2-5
CASSYSRQGRQETQYF
TGTGCCAGCAGTTACTCCCGACAGGGCAGGCAAGAGACCCAGTACTTC
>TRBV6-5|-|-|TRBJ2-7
CASSVGRDSSYEQYF
TGTGCCAGCAGCGTGGGTCGGGATTCCTCCTACGAGCAGTACTTC
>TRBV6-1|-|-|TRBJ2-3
CASSGVRGTSGTDTQYF
TGTGCCAGCAGTGGGGTCAGGGGTACTAGCGGCACAGATACGCAGTATTTT
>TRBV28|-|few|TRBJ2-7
CASAGPYEQYF
TGTGCGAGCGCGGGCCCCTACGAGCAGTACTTC
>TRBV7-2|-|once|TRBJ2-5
CASSRYSETQYF
TGTGCCAGCAGCCGCTATTCAGAGACCCAGTACTTC
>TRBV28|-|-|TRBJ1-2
CASSLNSYYGYTF
TGTGCCAGCAGTTTAAATTCATACTATGGCTACACCTTC
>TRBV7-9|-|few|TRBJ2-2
CASSLLGLLGELFF
TGTGCCAGCAGCCTCCTAGGACTACTCGGGGAGCTGTTTTTT
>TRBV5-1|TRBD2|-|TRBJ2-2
CASSSKRLAGNDGTGELFF
TGCGCCAGCAGCTCAAAAAGGCTAGCGGGGAACGATGGCACCGGGGAGCTGTTTTTT
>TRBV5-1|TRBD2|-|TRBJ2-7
CASSPRTSGTYEQYF
TGCGCCAGCAGCCCCCGGACTAGCGGGACCTACGAGCAGTACTTC
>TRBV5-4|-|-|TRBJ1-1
CASSLQTEAFF
TGTGCCAGCAGCCTTCAGACTGAAGCTTTCTTT
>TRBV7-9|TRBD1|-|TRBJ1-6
CASSQQGARSPLHF
TGTGCCAGCAGCCAACAGGGGGCCCGCTCACCCCTCCACTTT
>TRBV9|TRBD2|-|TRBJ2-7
CASSVEASGSYEQYF
TGTGCCAGCAGCGTAGAGGCTAGCGGGAGCTACGAGCAGTACTTC